The 28 T cell receptor beta chains below all came from one sample that was sequenced in a study of blood T cell repertoires in COVID-19. Profiled with immunoSEQ multiplex PCR; TCRdb holds only in-frame clones, not every one. The sample shows over 150,000 clones, approximately 86% of them seen only once. The source material was peripheral blood. Receptor source: a man aged 30-40 years with acute or convalescent COVID-19.

This clone has only a few counts. The chain couples TRBV5-5 to TRBJ1-6; 9 bases are a match to TRBD1. Germline CDR1 reads SGHKS; CDR2 reads YYEKEE (reference sequence). The V and J ends lost 6 bases and 8 bases, in that order; junction bases with no gene match: 6. The CDR3 is made up of 14 amino acids. The CDR3 nucleotides read TGTGCCAGCAACTGGGGACAGGGTGATTCACCCCTCCACTTT. Encoded protein: CASNWGQGDSPLHF.

The rearrangement joins TRBV28 to TRBJ1-5; 7 nucleotides match TRBD1. The CDR3 is 15 amino acids. The trim removed 3 bases at V and 1 base at J, leaving 3 bases unmatched. Germline CDR1 reads MDHEN; CDR2 reads SYDVKM. The CDR3 DNA reads TGTGCCAGCAGTTTTTACAGGGGAAGCAATCAGCCCCAGCATTTT. It encodes CASSFYRGSNQPQHF.

This clone was seen a handful of times. V is TRBV4-1 and J is TRBJ1-1; D remains ambiguous. CDR3 size: 13 residues. Trimming left V 7 bases short and J 4 bases short, with 13 bases between. Looked up from germline, CDR1 is MGHRA and CDR2 is YSYEKL. CDR3 region: CASTPTAVTEAFF. The CDR3 DNA reads TGCGCCAGCACGCCCACCGCGGTCACTGAAGCTTTCTTT.

The J gene is TRBJ1-2, the V gene TRBV9; 8 bases align to TRBD1. The CDR3 totals 14 residues. CDR1 is SGDLS, CDR2 YYNGEE, per germline. After removal of 4 bases from V and 5 bases from J, the junction contained 7 bases not matched to a gene. The CDR3 bases are TGTGCCAGCAGCTTCGACCGGACAGGGTATGGCTACACCTTC. Translation gives CASSFDRTGYGYTF.

The chain is built from TRBV7-9 and TRBJ1-5, with 8 nucleotides matching TRBD1. Germline CDR1 is SEHNR and CDR2 is FQNEAQ (reference sequence). The CDR3 contains 14 residues. Trimming removed 6 bases from V and 6 bases from J; junction bases left unmatched: 7. CDR3 DNA sequence: TGTGCCAGCAGTTCTCAGGGGGCAGTTCAGCCCCAGCATTTT. Amino acid sequence: CASSSQGAVQPQHF. Filled out from reference TRBV7-9 and TRBJ1-5, the complete variable domain reads DTGVSQNPRHKITKRGQNVTFRCDPISEHNRLYWYRQTLGQGPEFLTYFQNEAQLEKSRLLSDRFSAERPKGSFSTLEIQRTEQGDSAMYLCASSSQGAVQPQHFGDGTRLSIL.

The chain recombines TRBV9 with TRBJ2-2; no clear D gene. The CDR3 contains 15 residues. The germline gives CDR1 SGDLS, CDR2 YYNGEE. The V gene lost 4 bases and the J gene lost 0 bases, with 10 bases spanning the gap. This CDR3 reads CASSTTTSNTGELFF. The CDR3 coding sequence is TGTGCCAGCAGCACAACTACATCGAACACCGGGGAGCTGTTTTTT.

The gene calls are TRBV12-3 or TRBV12-4 and TRBJ2-1, with D uncertain. This CDR3 is 12 amino acids long. Deletions cut 6 bases from V and 12 bases from J, with 15 bases between. CDR3 protein: CASSRESMRQFF. The CDR3 DNA is TGTGCCAGCAGCCGTGAATCAATGCGGCAGTTCTTC.

This chain links TRBV6-2 or TRBV6-3 with TRBJ2-1; 8 bases agree with TRBD2. The ends lost 0 bases at V and 2 bases at J; junction bases unmatched: 3. Germline assignment: CDR1 MNHEY and CDR2 SVGEGT. This CDR3 has 16 residues. The CDR3 sequence: CASSYSSGGTYNEQFF. DNA of the CDR3: TGTGCCAGCAGTTACTCGAGCGGGGGCACCTACAATGAGCAGTTCTTC.

This clone was seen a single time. The rearrangement links TRBV5-5 to TRBJ2-5; 8 nucleotides match TRBD2. Germline CDR1 and CDR2: SGHKS and YYEKEE (reference sequence). The CDR3 is 15 amino acids. J gave up 2 bases and V 2 bases, and 5 bases lay outside the gene matches. CDR3 coding DNA: TGTGCCAGCAGCTTATCAGCGGGGGCACAAGAGACCCAGTACTTC. It specifies CASSLSAGAQETQYF.

The chain is built from TRBV6-4 and TRBJ2-7; 11 nucleotides align to TRBD2. The CDR3 length is 14 residues. Germline CDR1 is MRHNA and CDR2 is SNTAGT. The chain's CDR3 is CTTSPGTSGYEQYF. In DNA, the CDR3 is TGTACCACCTCCCCCGGGACTAGCGGTTACGAGCAGTACTTC.

The J gene is TRBJ1-4, the V gene TRBV28; 11 bases map to TRBD1. Germline V lookup: CDR1 MDHEN, CDR2 SYDVKM. The CDR3 length is 13 residues. V trimming: 9 bases; J trimming: 7 bases; junction bases outside the gene matches: 4. As DNA, the CDR3 is TGTGCCAGTTCGGACAGGGGGCCTGAAAAACTGTTTTTT. Encoded protein: CASSDRGPEKLFF.

This clone was found a few times. The genes are TRBV29-1 and TRBJ1-1, with TRBD1 matching 8 bases. After removal of 0 bases from V and 13 bases from J, the junction contained 10 bases not matched to a gene. Germline CDR1 reads SQVTM; CDR2 reads ANQGSEA. This CDR3 comprises 13 residues. Written as DNA, the CDR3 is TGCAGCGTTGAAGAGGGGACAGGTAGAGGAGTTTTCTTT. As protein: CSVEEGTGRGVFF.

This chain links TRBV19 with TRBJ1-5; D possibly corresponds to TRBD1 (5 bases). V was trimmed by 4 bases and J by 7 bases, leaving 20 bases between them. The CDR3 covers 16 residues. Germline loops: CDR1 LNHDA, CDR2 SQIVND (reference sequence). The CDR3 spells CASSRGVGQGGQPQHF. The CDR3 DNA reads as TGTGCCAGTAGTAGAGGCGTCGGGCAGGGAGGGCAGCCCCAGCATTTT. Variable domain in full (rest from reference TRBV19 and TRBJ1-5): DGGITQSPKYLFRKEGQNVTLSCEQNLNHDAMYWYRQDPGQGLRLIYYSQIVNDFQKGDIAEGYSVSREKKESFPLTVTSAQKNPTAFYLCASSRGVGQGGQPQHFGDGTRLSIL.

DNA of the CDR3: TGTGCTAGTGGTCCCCTGACAGGGGTGGTACGTGGCTACACCTTC. As protein: CASGPLTGVVRGYTF. The genes are TRBV12-5 and TRBJ1-2; TRBD1 matches 8 bases. V was pared by 5 bases and J by 7 bases, with 12 bases of the junction left unmatched. In germline, CDR1 is LGHNT, CDR2 FRNRAP. The CDR3 loop spans 15 amino acids.

V is TRBV7-2 and J is TRBJ1-1, with D uncertain. CDR1 and CDR2 (germline): SGHTA, FQGNSA. The germline V and J ends were trimmed by 4 bases and 4 bases, with 19 bases remaining between them. The CDR3 runs to 16 residues. The CDR3 DNA follows: TGTGCCAGCAGCTACCGATACACTTCGACGGGCACTGAAGCTTTCTTT. Protein: CASSYRYTSTGTEAFF.

The chain combines TRBV6-5 with TRBJ2-1; a weak D match, TRBD1 (6 bases). The germline V and J ends were trimmed by 4 bases and 8 bases, with 18 bases remaining between them. The CDR3 has 15 residues. CDR1 and CDR2 from the germline V gene are MNHEY and SVGAGI. CDR3 coding DNA: TGTGCCAGCAGTTTTTCAGGGGCCCACGTTGATGAGCAGTTCTTC. Its protein is CASSFSGAHVDEQFF.

The rearrangement joins TRBV30 to TRBJ1-3; D is ambiguous. Germline CDR1 reads GTSNPN; CDR2 reads SVGIG (reference sequence). Trimming shortened V by 5 bases and J by 4 bases, and 12 bases separated the two germline ends. The CDR3 is 13 residues long. The DNA of the CDR3 is TGTGCCTGGGACACCAAATGGGGAAACACCATATATTTT. Its translation: CAWDTKWGNTIYF.

The V call is TRBV7-3, the J call TRBJ2-5; 7 bases match TRBD1. This CDR3 contains 15 residues. J was trimmed by 5 bases and V by 5 bases; bases with no gene match: 11. Germline loops: CDR1 SGHTA, CDR2 FQGTGA. The CDR3 is CASSQGGGSAETQYF. The CDR3 nucleotides read TGTGCCAGCAGCCAAGGGGGCGGATCCGCCGAGACCCAGTACTTC.

The chain has TRBV3-1 (or the pseudogene TRBV3-2) and TRBJ1-1; TRBD1 matches at 7 bases. Unmatched junction bases numbered 8, after V lost 4 bases and J lost 6 bases. There are 14 residues in the CDR3. The germline gives CDR1 LGHDT, CDR2 YNNKEL (reference sequence). CDR3 sequence reads: CASSPWTGQAEAFF. CDR3 sequence (DNA): TGTGCCAGCAGCCCTTGGACAGGTCAGGCTGAAGCTTTCTTT.

CDR3 sequence reads: CASSPRRTGTYGYTF. Here the CDR3 DNA reads TGTGCCAGCAGTCCCAGACGGACAGGGACTTATGGCTACACCTTC. The chain couples TRBV28 to TRBJ1-2, with TRBD1 matching over 8 bases. The CDR3 is made up of 15 amino acids. J lost 5 bases, V lost 5 bases, and 10 bases had no gene match. Germline lookup yields CDR1 MDHEN and CDR2 SYDVKM.

V is TRBV2 and J is TRBJ1-5; 7 nucleotides align to TRBD1. With 3 bases clipped from V and 6 bases from J, the junction kept 2 bases outside the gene matches. Per the germline V gene, CDR1 is SNHLY and CDR2 is FYNNEI. There are 13 residues in the CDR3. The CDR3 region is CASSETGSQPQHF. CDR3 nucleotides: TGTGCCAGCAGTGAGACAGGGTCTCAGCCCCAGCATTTT.

The genes are TRBV3-1 (or the pseudogene TRBV3-2) and TRBJ1-1; TRBD1 aligns across 8 bases. The CDR3 loop spans 15 amino acids. V dropped 4 bases and J dropped 4; count of bases not matched to a gene: 8. CDR1 and CDR2 from the germline V gene are LGHDT and YNNKEL (reference sequence). The CDR3 loop reads CASSPRGRSGTEAFF. The CDR3 coding sequence is TGTGCCAGCAGCCCCAGGGGGCGGTCAGGCACTGAAGCTTTCTTT.

The chain employs TRBV12-3 or TRBV12-4 and TRBJ2-7; tentatively, D is TRBD1 (6 bases). The V gene lost 6 bases and the J gene lost 2 bases, with 8 bases spanning the gap. This CDR3 comprises 12 residues. The CDR3 loop reads CASSPGAYEQYF. CDR3 bases: TGTGCCAGCAGCCCAGGGGCCTACGAGCAGTACTTC.

This rearrangement joins TRBV6-6 to TRBJ2-7, with TRBD2 as a possible D gene (6 bases). The germline gives CDR1 MNHNY, CDR2 SVGAGI (reference sequence). V gave up 0 bases and J gave up 3 bases, with 9 bases separating them. The CDR3 runs 14 residues. The CDR3 here is CASSYSGLLYEQYF. CDR3 nucleotide sequence: TGTGCCAGCAGTTACTCGGGACTTCTCTACGAGCAGTACTTC.

The V gene is TRBV28, the J gene TRBJ2-1; perhaps TRBD1 as D (5 bases). V was shortened by 5 bases and J by 7 bases, with 9 bases between the two germline ends. The CDR3 totals 12 residues. Germline-derived CDR1 and CDR2 are MDHEN and SYDVKM. CDR3 in amino acids: CASSIRVNEQFF. The CDR3 DNA follows: TGTGCCAGCAGTATCAGGGTAAATGAGCAGTTCTTC.

The chain employs TRBV28 and TRBJ2-6, with 9 bases matching TRBD1. From germline, CDR1 is MDHEN and CDR2 SYDVKM. V was pared by 6 bases and J by 4 bases, with 13 bases of the junction left unmatched. The CDR3 has 18 amino acids. This CDR3 is CASRAIGGQGNGANVLTF. Written as DNA, the CDR3 is TGTGCCAGCAGGGCCATAGGGGGACAGGGTAACGGGGCCAACGTCCTGACTTTC.

Here the CDR3 reads CSASGQQETQYF. The CDR3 DNA reads TGCAGTGCTAGTGGTCAGCAAGAGACCCAGTACTTC. The chain joins TRBV20-1 to TRBJ2-5; D gene unclear. Trimming stripped 3 bases from V and 2 bases from J, with 7 bases between. The germline V gene encodes CDR1 DFQATT and CDR2 SNEGSKA (reference sequence). The CDR3 length is 12 residues.

The chain employs TRBV19 and TRBJ2-2; TRBD2 matches at 10 bases. Trimming took 6 bases from V and 2 from J; bases not matched to a gene: 9. The CDR3 is made up of 17 amino acids. Germline values: CDR1 LNHDA, CDR2 SQIVND (reference sequence). The CDR3 here is CASRRSGGATNTGELFF. For the CDR3, the DNA is TGTGCCAGTAGACGGAGCGGGGGGGCTACTAACACCGGGGAGCTGTTTTTT.